The rows below give T cell receptor beta chains drawn from one sample of a study of cytomegalovirus exposure and HLA in healthy donors. The assay was immunoSEQ multiplex PCR, and TCRdb's table has in-frame clones only and misses some. The data show roughly 200,000 clones, roughly four fifths seen once. Sample: PBMCs. These receptors came from a man aged 25 to 40 in good health and CMV-seronegative. The CDR3 runs from the conserved cysteine through the conserved F or W. Each record gives: clone size, V gene, D gene, J gene, CDR3 protein, CDR3 DNA. D genes are given only for firm matches. Expanded clones are given a class, and other clones once, few, many or no size at all.

abundance: .; v_gene: TRBV6-5; d_gene: .; j_gene: TRBJ2-2; CDR3aa: CASRPDLRSGGELFF; CDR3nt: TGTGCCAGCAGGCCGGACTTGAGGAGTGGCGGGGAGCTGTTTTTT
abundance: once; v_gene: TRBV9; d_gene: TRBD2; j_gene: TRBJ2-3; CDR3aa: CASSASGRGSDTQYF; CDR3nt: TGTGCCAGCAGCGCTAGCGGGAGGGGGTCAGATACGCAGTATTTT
abundance: .; v_gene: TRBV27; d_gene: .; j_gene: TRBJ2-3; CDR3aa: CASSLGAGPSTDTQYF; CDR3nt: TGTGCCAGCAGTTTAGGGGCGGGACCGAGCACAGATACGCAGTATTTT
abundance: .; v_gene: TRBV7-9; d_gene: TRBD2; j_gene: TRBJ2-1; CDR3aa: CASSRSGSAGEQFF; CDR3nt: TGTGCCAGCAGCCGCAGCGGGAGTGCGGGTGAGCAGTTCTTC
abundance: .; v_gene: TRBV29-1; d_gene: TRBD2; j_gene: TRBJ2-7; CDR3aa: CSVSGTSDSYEQYF; CDR3nt: TGCAGCGTATCCGGGACTAGCGACTCCTACGAGCAGTACTTC
abundance: .; v_gene: TRBV2; d_gene: .; j_gene: TRBJ2-5; CDR3aa: CASSEARETQYF; CDR3nt: TGTGCCAGCAGTGAAGCGCGGGAGACCCAGTACTTC
abundance: .; v_gene: TRBV28; d_gene: TRBD2; j_gene: TRBJ2-1; CDR3aa: CASSLSSRTRVYNEQFF; CDR3nt: TGTGCCAGCAGTTTAAGCTCTCGGACTAGGGTTTACAATGAGCAGTTCTTC
abundance: .; v_gene: TRBV6-6; d_gene: TRBD1; j_gene: TRBJ1-1; CDR3aa: CASSYTGTGITEAFF; CDR3nt: TGTGCCAGCAGTTACACCGGGACAGGGATCACTGAAGCTTTCTTT
abundance: few; v_gene: TRBV19; d_gene: TRBD2; j_gene: TRBJ2-3; CDR3aa: CASNLGTSGTDTQYF; CDR3nt: TGTGCCAGTAACCTCGGGACTAGCGGCACAGATACGCAGTATTTT
abundance: .; v_gene: TRBV4-1; d_gene: .; j_gene: TRBJ2-1; CDR3aa: CASSQVGDPYNEQFF; CDR3nt: TGCGCCAGCAGCCAAGTCGGGGATCCCTACAATGAGCAGTTCTTC
abundance: .; v_gene: TRBV11-2; d_gene: .; j_gene: TRBJ2-2; CDR3aa: CASSLLLTKNTGELFF; CDR3nt: TGTGCCAGCAGCTTACTCCTAACTAAGAACACCGGGGAGCTGTTTTTT
abundance: .; v_gene: TRBV7-9; d_gene: .; j_gene: TRBJ1-2; CDR3aa: CASSLVPSGTPFYGYTF; CDR3nt: TGTGCCAGCAGCTTAGTGCCGTCCGGGACACCTTTCTATGGCTACACCTTC
abundance: .; v_gene: TRBV28; d_gene: .; j_gene: TRBJ1-1; CDR3aa: CASSGFLRLRTEAFF; CDR3nt: TGTGCCAGCTCGGGATTTCTTAGATTGAGGACTGAAGCTTTCTTT
abundance: .; v_gene: TRBV5-1; d_gene: TRBD2; j_gene: TRBJ2-5; CDR3aa: CASSQTSGRETQYF; CDR3nt: TGCGCCAGCAGCCAGACTAGCGGGCGGGAGACCCAGTACTTC
abundance: once; v_gene: TRBV7-9; d_gene: .; j_gene: TRBJ2-7; CDR3aa: CASSLGGRASSYEQYF; CDR3nt: TGTGCCAGCAGCTTAGGGGGCAGGGCTTCCTCCTACGAGCAGTACTTC
abundance: .; v_gene: TRBV5-4; d_gene: .; j_gene: TRBJ2-1; CDR3aa: CASSWASRRTYNEQFF; CDR3nt: TGTGCCAGCAGCTGGGCTAGCCGTCGAACCTACAATGAGCAGTTCTTC
abundance: .; v_gene: TRBV7-9; d_gene: .; j_gene: TRBJ2-7; CDR3aa: CASSPPESYEQYF; CDR3nt: TGTGCCAGCAGCCCCCCTGAGAGCTACGAGCAGTACTTC
abundance: .; v_gene: TRBV4-1; d_gene: TRBD2; j_gene: TRBJ2-3; CDR3aa: CASSQGASGRGSLTDTQYF; CDR3nt: TGCGCCAGCAGCCAAGGGGCTAGCGGGAGGGGGTCTCTCACAGATACGCAGTATTTT
abundance: .; v_gene: TRBV28; d_gene: TRBD1; j_gene: TRBJ2-5; CDR3aa: CASSADRVYQETQYF; CDR3nt: TGTGCCAGCAGCGCCGACAGGGTTTATCAAGAGACCCAGTACTTC
abundance: few; v_gene: TRBV29-1; d_gene: .; j_gene: TRBJ2-2; CDR3aa: CSVDRGSGELFF; CDR3nt: TGCAGCGTTGACAGGGGCTCTGGGGAGCTGTTTTTT
abundance: .; v_gene: TRBV28; d_gene: .; j_gene: TRBJ2-1; CDR3aa: CASSLITLSSYNEQFF; CDR3nt: TGTGCCAGCAGTTTAATCACCCTGAGCTCCTACAATGAGCAGTTCTTC
abundance: .; v_gene: TRBV5-4; d_gene: TRBD2; j_gene: TRBJ2-1; CDR3aa: CASSPQTSGTNNEQFF; CDR3nt: TGTGCCAGCAGCCCCCAAACTAGCGGGACGAACAATGAGCAGTTCTTC
abundance: once; v_gene: TRBV29-1; d_gene: TRBD2; j_gene: TRBJ2-5; CDR3aa: CSVEGSGRAQETQYF; CDR3nt: TGCAGCGTTGAAGGTAGCGGGAGGGCCCAAGAGACCCAGTACTTC
abundance: .; v_gene: TRBV9; d_gene: TRBD2; j_gene: TRBJ2-7; CDR3aa: CASSVGTTSLSYEQYF; CDR3nt: TGTGCCAGCAGCGTAGGGACGACTAGCCTCTCCTACGAGCAGTACTTC
abundance: .; v_gene: TRBV29-1; d_gene: .; j_gene: TRBJ2-3; CDR3aa: CSVEDLLTDTQYF; CDR3nt: TGCAGCGTTGAAGATCTTCTCACAGATACGCAGTATTTT
abundance: .; v_gene: TRBV7-8; d_gene: TRBD2; j_gene: TRBJ2-1; CDR3aa: CASTRLAGGPYSYNEQFF; CDR3nt: TGTGCCAGCACCCGACTAGCGGGAGGGCCTTATTCCTACAATGAGCAGTTCTTC
abundance: .; v_gene: TRBV6-5; d_gene: TRBD1; j_gene: TRBJ2-1; CDR3aa: CASSYSGQGGNEQFF; CDR3nt: TGTGCCAGCAGTTACTCGGGACAGGGAGGCAATGAGCAGTTCTTC
abundance: few; v_gene: TRBV2; d_gene: .; j_gene: TRBJ2-2; CDR3aa: CASSLRATGRQNTGELFF; CDR3nt: TGTGCCAGCAGTTTAAGGGCCACCGGGAGACAGAACACCGGGGAGCTGTTTTTT
abundance: .; v_gene: TRBV6-5; d_gene: .; j_gene: TRBJ2-7; CDR3aa: CASSRRENYEQYF; CDR3nt: TGTGCCAGCAGTAGAAGGGAGAATTACGAGCAGTACTTC
abundance: .; v_gene: TRBV18; d_gene: TRBD2; j_gene: TRBJ2-5; CDR3aa: CASSLPLAGVETQYF; CDR3nt: TGTGCCAGCTCCCTTCCACTAGCGGGAGTAGAGACCCAGTACTTC